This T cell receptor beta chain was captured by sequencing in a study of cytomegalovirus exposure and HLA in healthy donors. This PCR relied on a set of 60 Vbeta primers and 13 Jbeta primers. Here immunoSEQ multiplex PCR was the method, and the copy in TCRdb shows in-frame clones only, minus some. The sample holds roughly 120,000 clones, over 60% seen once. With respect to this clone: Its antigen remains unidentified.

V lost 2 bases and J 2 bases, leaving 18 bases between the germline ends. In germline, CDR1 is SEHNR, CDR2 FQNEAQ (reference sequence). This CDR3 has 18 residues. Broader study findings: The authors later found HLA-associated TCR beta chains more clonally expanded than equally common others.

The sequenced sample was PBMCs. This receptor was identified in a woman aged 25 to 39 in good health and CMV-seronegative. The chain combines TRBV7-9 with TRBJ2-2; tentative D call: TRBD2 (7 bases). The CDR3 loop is CASSLTPGGRFNTGELFF. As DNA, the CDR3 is TGTGCCAGCAGCTTAACCCCCGGGGGGCGGTTTAACACCGGGGAGCTGTTTTTT. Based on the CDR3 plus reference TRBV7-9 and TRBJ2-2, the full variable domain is DTGVSQNPRHKITKRGQNVTFRCDPISEHNRLYWYRQTLGQGPEFLTYFQNEAQLEKSRLLSDRFSAERPKGSFSTLEIQRTEQGDSAMYLCASSLTPGGRFNTGELFFGEGSRLTVL.